A selection of T cell receptor beta chains follows, all from one sample in a study of blood T cell repertoires in COVID-19. Measured with immunoSEQ multiplex PCR; TCRdb has only the in-frame clones, and not every one. The sample consists of 350,000 or so clones, roughly 88% of them appearing once. The sample taken for sequencing was peripheral blood. Source of these receptors: a woman in her twenties or thirties with COVID-19, enrolled during active disease. CDR3s include the opening cysteine and the closing phenylalanine or tryptophan. The D gene is left open where the match is weak. Rows give clone size only sometimes, using once, few, many, or a class for an expanded clone.

J: TRBJ1-1; size: .; D: TRBD1; V: TRBV12-3/TRBV12-4; DNA: TGTGCCAGCATCCCGACAGGGCAGAGGGAAGCTTTCTTT; CDR3: CASIPTGQREAFF
J: TRBJ2-7; size: .; D: .; V: TRBV4-1; DNA: TGCGCCAGCAGCCAAGACAGGGGATTCGCCTACGAGCAGTACTTC; CDR3: CASSQDRGFAYEQYF
J: TRBJ2-7; size: .; D: TRBD1; V: TRBV2; DNA: TGTGCCAGCAGCCTGACAGGGGGTTTCTACGAGCAGTACTTC; CDR3: CASSLTGGFYEQYF
J: TRBJ1-6; size: .; D: .; V: TRBV2; DNA: TGTGCCAGCAGCAGACAGCGCGACGCAGCAACCCTCCACTTT; CDR3: CASSRQRDAATLHF
J: TRBJ1-1; size: .; D: .; V: TRBV19; DNA: TGTGCCAGTAGTATAGGGAGAATTGTAAGCACTGAAGCTTTCTTT; CDR3: CASSIGRIVSTEAFF
J: TRBJ1-6; size: .; D: .; V: TRBV28; DNA: TGTGCCGGACGGCGGGACCCGAATTCACCCCTCCACTTT; CDR3: CAGRRDPNSPLHF
J: TRBJ1-2; size: .; D: .; V: TRBV28; DNA: TGTGCCAGCAGTCCAAATACACTCCGAGGATATGGCTACACCTTC; CDR3: CASSPNTLRGYGYTF
J: TRBJ1-2; size: .; D: .; V: TRBV4-2; DNA: TGTGCCAGCAGCCAAGAGGGGACTAGGGTCTATGGCTACACCTTC; CDR3: CASSQEGTRVYGYTF
J: TRBJ1-1; size: .; D: TRBD1; V: TRBV7-2; DNA: TGTGCCAGCAGAAAGGACAGGGGAACTGAAGCTTTCTTT; CDR3: CASRKDRGTEAFF
J: TRBJ1-3; size: few; D: .; V: TRBV6-5; DNA: TGTGCCAGCAGCCGGACACTTAGAGACACCATATATTTT; CDR3: CASSRTLRDTIYF